Below are 26 T cell receptor beta chains sequenced from a single sample in a study of CD8+ T cells in alopecia areata (dated by TCRdb to the late 2010s). The protocol used for the library was the immunoSEQ multiplex PCR assay. RNA was extracted from all samples and reverse transcribed into cDNA as template for TCR sequencing. Entries here come from immuneACCESS through TCRdb and include only in-frame sequences with V and J called. Some clones fail to appear in such tables; in the studies checked, an unresolved V gene covers under half of the shortfall, and the cause of the remainder is unknown. The sample data list roughly 220,000 clones, and under 40% of these were observed just once. The ten biggest clones cover 0.48% of the sample. According to the study, the label for this sample's treatment or condition signals: oral pan-JAK inhibitor, 5-10 mg twice daily. Sequenced material: CD4+ T cells sorted from blood, taken between weeks 30 and 35, from a patient treated with tofacitinib. These receptors came from a human donor with alopecia areata.

This clone was counted a few times. This rearrangement joins TRBV5-1 to TRBJ2-3; D is ambiguous. Germline CDR1 is SGHRS and CDR2 is YFSETQ. The CDR3 spans 13 residues. The ends were cut back, 4 bases at V and 2 bases at J, with 8 bases in the middle. CDR3 in DNA: TGCGCCAGCAGCCGGACCTACACAGATACGCAGTATTTT. Translation: CASSRTYTDTQYF.

The chain is built from TRBV6-5 and TRBJ2-2; possibly TRBD1 for D (6 bases). The V end lost 4 bases, the J end lost 4 bases, and 13 bases lay between the germline ends. CDR1 and CDR2 from the germline V gene are MNHEY and SVGAGI. The CDR3 has 15 amino acids. The CDR3 protein is CASSLNGRGTGELFF. The CDR3 nucleotides are TGTGCCAGCAGTTTAAACGGCAGGGGCACCGGGGAGCTGTTTTTT.

The chain is built from TRBV30 and TRBJ1-1, with D perhaps matching TRBD1 (6 bases). CDR3 size: 13 residues. V lost 5 bases and J 1 base, leaving 11 bases between the germline ends. Per germline, CDR1 GTSNPN and CDR2 SVGIG (reference sequence). Written as DNA, the CDR3 is TGTGCCTGGGTCCAAGGGGGGAACACTGAAGCTTTCTTT. Amino acids: CAWVQGGNTEAFF.

The J gene is TRBJ2-1, the V gene TRBV4-2; 8 bases map to TRBD1. Trimming cost V 2 bases and J 3 bases; bases outside gene matches: 15. Germline CDR1 and CDR2: LGHNA and YNFKEQ. The CDR3 has 19 amino acids. The CDR3 region is CASSQTGQAQNPFYNEQFF. The DNA for the CDR3 is TGTGCCAGCAGCCAAACGGGACAGGCCCAAAATCCCTTCTACAATGAGCAGTTCTTC.

This chain links TRBV2 with TRBJ2-2, with 14 bases aligning to TRBD2. The length of the CDR3 is 17 residues. Losses at the gene ends were 6 bases for V and 2 bases for J; bases not matched to a gene: 5. CDR1 and CDR2 (germline): SNHLY, FYNNEI. This chain's CDR3 is CASRRLAGGINTGELFF. Here the CDR3 DNA reads TGTGCCAGCAGGCGACTAGCGGGGGGGATTAACACCGGGGAGCTGTTTTTT. Drawing the rest from reference TRBV2 and TRBJ2-2, the complete variable domain is EPEVTQTPSHQVTQMGQEVILRCVPISNHLYFYWYRQILGQKVEFLVSFYNNEISEKSEIFDDQFSVERPDGSNFTLKIRSTKLEDSAMYFCASRRLAGGINTGELFFGEGSRLTVL.

This chain links TRBV30 with TRBJ1-5, with TRBD1 matching 7 bases. Germline CDR1 reads GTSNPN; CDR2 reads SVGIG (reference sequence). V trimming: 2 bases; J trimming: 0 bases; junction bases outside the gene matches: 10. The CDR3 totals 17 residues. This CDR3 reads CAWSPRGGQISNQPQHF. For the CDR3, the DNA is TGTGCCTGGAGTCCTAGAGGGGGACAGATTAGCAATCAGCCCCAGCATTTT.

The chain recombines TRBV6-6 with TRBJ2-7; D might be TRBD1 (7 bases). V was pared by 8 bases and J by 5 bases, with 13 bases between. The CDR3 contains 12 residues. Looked up from germline, CDR1 is MNHNY and CDR2 is SVGAGI (reference sequence). CDR3 sequence: CASSGDSHEQYF. CDR3 DNA sequence: TGTGCCAGCTCGGGGGACAGCCACGAGCAGTACTTC.

The chain joins TRBV30 to TRBJ1-3; 8 bases match TRBD1. The CDR3 runs 13 residues. The V gene end was trimmed by 4 bases and the J gene end by 4 bases; junction bases not matched to a gene: 3. The germline V gene has CDR1 GTSNPN and CDR2 SVGIG (reference sequence). The CDR3: CAWTRGLGNTIYF. CDR3 DNA: TGTGCCTGGACCAGGGGGCTAGGAAACACCATATATTTT.

This clone has just one count. The chain has TRBV5-1 and TRBJ1-1; D unclear. This CDR3 has 14 amino acids. Trimming shortened V by 0 bases and J by 1 base, and 7 bases separated the two germline ends. CDR1 is SGHRS and CDR2 is YFSETQ in the germline V gene. The chain's CDR3 is CASSLDAGNTEAFF. DNA for the CDR3: TGCGCCAGCAGCTTGGACGCAGGGAACACTGAAGCTTTCTTT.

The CDR3 is CASGEIAKNIQYF. The CDR3 coding sequence is TGCGCCAGCGGGGAGATAGCCAAAAACATTCAGTACTTC. The chain has TRBV4-1 and TRBJ2-4; TRBD2 is a possible D gene (5 bases). The V end lost 8 bases, the J end lost 0 bases, and 8 bases lay between the germline ends. There are 13 residues in the CDR3. Germline V CDR1 and CDR2: MGHRA, YSYEKL.

The chain carries TRBV7-8 and TRBJ2-5; D is unresolved. CDR3 length: 13 residues. The V gene's germline CDR1 is SGHVS and CDR2 FQNEAQ. V was shortened by 3 bases and J by 5 bases, with 10 bases between the two germline ends. This CDR3 is CASSFGPAETQYF. The CDR3 region has the DNA TGTGCCAGCAGCTTCGGACCGGCGGAGACCCAGTACTTC.

This clone was detected a few times. The chain is built from TRBV7-9 and TRBJ2-3; 8 bases line up with TRBD2. V shed 2 bases and J 4 bases; nucleotides not matched to a gene: 5. This CDR3 is built from 15 residues. The germline V gene encodes CDR1 SEHNR and CDR2 FQNEAQ (reference sequence). This CDR3 is CASSLPAGAADTQYF. The DNA of the CDR3 is TGTGCCAGCAGCTTACCAGCGGGAGCGGCAGATACGCAGTATTTT.

The chain combines TRBV2 with TRBJ1-2, with D unclear. The CDR3 extends over 11 amino acids. Trimming shortened V by 8 bases and J by 3 bases, and 7 bases separated the two germline ends. From germline, CDR1 is SNHLY and CDR2 FYNNEI. The CDR3, as DNA: TGTGCCAGCGGTGGGGACTATGGCTACACCTTC. Its protein product is CASGGDYGYTF.

The rearrangement links TRBV30 to TRBJ2-1, with 7 nucleotides matching TRBD1. V shed 2 bases and J 3 bases; nucleotides not matched to a gene: 4. CDR3 size: 14 residues. CDR1 and CDR2 (germline): GTSNPN, SVGIG (reference sequence). CDR3 protein: CAWSPDRDYNEQFF. The DNA of the CDR3 is TGTGCCTGGAGTCCAGACAGGGACTACAATGAGCAGTTCTTC.

The chain couples TRBV7-9 to TRBJ1-1; no firm D call. Trimming left V 2 bases short and J 3 bases short, with 4 bases between. The V gene's germline CDR1 is SEHNR and CDR2 FQNEAQ (reference sequence). This CDR3 is built from 12 residues. CDR3 sequence: CASSLSDTEAFF. The CDR3 DNA follows: TGTGCCAGCAGCTTATCGGACACTGAAGCTTTCTTT.

The chain joins TRBV7-9 to TRBJ1-2, with D possibly being TRBD1 (5 bases). There are 15 residues in the CDR3. Trimming stripped 2 bases from V and 4 bases from J, with 14 bases between. Germline V lookup: CDR1 SEHNR, CDR2 FQNEAQ (reference sequence). This CDR3 is CASSLKSQGPYGYTF. The CDR3 DNA sequence: TGTGCCAGCAGCTTAAAGTCCCAGGGTCCCTATGGCTACACCTTC.

This clone was picked up a small number of times. This sequence joins TRBV5-6 and TRBJ1-6; possible D gene TRBD1, 5 bases. The CDR3 covers 14 residues. The ends were cut back, 6 bases at V and 7 bases at J, with 14 bases in the middle. Germline assignment: CDR1 SGHDT and CDR2 YYEEEE. The CDR3 sequence: CASTMGLGNSPLHF. The CDR3 DNA follows: TGTGCCAGCACCATGGGACTCGGAAATTCACCCCTCCACTTT.

The rearrangement uses TRBV5-4 and TRBJ2-5; 7 bases align to TRBD1. The CDR3 loop spans 14 amino acids. V shed 1 base and J 4 bases; nucleotides not matched to a gene: 4. CDR1 SGHNT and CDR2 YYREEE come from the germline V gene (reference sequence). This CDR3 reads CASSLRRGSETQYF. CDR3 DNA sequence: TGTGCCAGCAGCTTGCGCAGGGGGTCAGAGACCCAGTACTTC.

This clone was seen a few times. V is TRBV6-1 and J is TRBJ1-1; maybe TRBD1 (6 bases). CDR3 length equals 13 residues. V was cut by 6 bases and J by 1 base, with 9 bases left in between. The germline gives CDR1 MNHNS, CDR2 SASEGT. The CDR3: CASSLTGNTEAFF. For the CDR3, the DNA is TGTGCCAGCAGCCTGACAGGGAACACTGAAGCTTTCTTT.

CDR3 nucleotide sequence: TGTGCCAGCACCGGTCGGCAGGGCCGCACAGATACGCAGTATTTT. This encodes CASTGRQGRTDTQYF. The V gene is TRBV5-8, the J gene TRBJ2-3, with D perhaps matching TRBD1 (5 bases). CDR3 length: 15 residues. Germline-derived CDR1 and CDR2 are SGHTS and YDEGEE. V lost 6 bases, J lost 1 base, and 15 bases lay in between.

V usage is TRBV15 and J usage is TRBJ2-6; D not resolved. CDR1 LNHNV and CDR2 YYDKDF come from the germline V gene (reference sequence). Trimming pared 5 bases from V and 0 bases from J, leaving 17 bases between. The CDR3 runs 18 residues. DNA for the CDR3: TGTGCCACCAGCGGTTTTGGGTCGGCTACCTCTGGGGCCAACGTCCTGACTTTC. It is translated as CATSGFGSATSGANVLTF.

Here the CDR3 DNA reads TGTGCCAGCAGCACCAGAAGGTTCTCGACAGGTGGTGGCTACACCTTC. Its protein product is CASSTRRFSTGGGYTF. The chain is built from TRBV7-2 and TRBJ1-2, with a possible D match to TRBD1 (6 bases). V was pared by 5 bases and J by 7 bases, with 23 bases between. This CDR3 spans 16 amino acids. CDR1 and CDR2 from the germline V gene are SGHTA and FQGNSA.

This chain connects TRBV5-1 to TRBJ1-1; D remains unclear. The germline V and J ends were trimmed by 2 bases and 0 bases, with 11 bases remaining between them. The CDR3 contains 15 residues. Germline lookup yields CDR1 SGHRS and CDR2 YFSETQ. The CDR3 sequence is CASSFQDNLNTEAFF. In nucleotides, the CDR3 is TGCGCCAGCAGCTTCCAAGACAACTTGAACACTGAAGCTTTCTTT.

The J gene is TRBJ2-7, the V gene TRBV6-5; no clear D gene. V lost 6 bases, J lost 0 bases, and 9 bases lay in between. Germline assignment: CDR1 MNHEY and CDR2 SVGAGI. The CDR3 extends over 13 amino acids. This chain's CDR3 is CASRMGISYEQYF. The CDR3 DNA reads TGTGCCAGCAGGATGGGGATCTCCTACGAGCAGTACTTC.

This sequence joins TRBV5-6 and TRBJ1-1; D is unclear. Germline CDR1 is SGHDT and CDR2 is YYEEEE. V was clipped by 0 bases and J by 0 bases, with 6 bases between them. The CDR3 consists of 14 residues. CDR3 coding DNA: TGTGCCAGCAGCTTGGCGGGAATGAACACTGAAGCTTTCTTT. Translated, it gives CASSLAGMNTEAFF.

In this sample, this clone turned up a few times. The chain employs TRBV5-1 and TRBJ1-3; a weak D match, TRBD1 (6 bases). Trimming removed 4 bases at V and 2 bases at J, with 10 bases between. The CDR3 is made up of 14 amino acids. Germline V gene lookup returns CDR1 SGHRS and CDR2 YFSETQ. CDR3 region: CASSPQGAGNTIYF. For the CDR3, the DNA is TGCGCCAGCAGCCCACAGGGTGCTGGAAACACCATATATTTT.